This T cell receptor (beta chain) comes out of a study of OX40 agonist ivuxolimab in advanced cancers. The overall study: An agonistic anti-OX40 (CD134) antibody, ivuxolimab, was used to treat the patients.

The CDR3 totals 16 residues. J lost 8 bases, V lost 8 bases, and 15 bases had no gene match. Germline V gene lookup returns CDR1 MNHEY and CDR2 SMNVEV (reference sequence). Only in-frame clones appear in the TCRdb table, and some are missing; sequencing was by immunoSEQ multiplex PCR. Here the sample spans about 60,000 clones, approximately 78% being singletons. Autoimmune disease history or systemic immunosuppression disqualified patients. This material consisted of CD4+ or CD8+ T cells sorted from blood, taken in a trial of the OX40 agonist ivuxolimab. V and J are TRBV27 and TRBJ2-1; 10 bases are shared with TRBD2. The TCR comes from an adult with an advanced solid tumor such as melanoma, head and neck, liver or kidney cancer. The chain's CDR3 is CASGPSELAGRDEQFF. DNA for the CDR3: TGTGCCAGCGGGCCTTCGGAACTAGCGGGAAGAGATGAGCAGTTCTTC.